The clone carrying this TCR beta chain was observed a handful of times. What it binds is not known. This sample is drawn from a study of response to subunit inactivated influenza vaccine. TCRdb fed the RT-PCR reads into MiXCR, producing one record per CDR3 protein. In the table there are around 540,000 distinct CDR3 sequences, about 11% of which are singletons. Study-level findings and limits: Each seasonal flu vaccination may recruit only limited new T cells, authors suggested.

The source of this sequence is a man aged 45-65 years who received an inactivated influenza vaccine. Specimen: PBMCs from blood, collected on the day of vaccination.

CDR3: CSVREPEENGYTF. In DNA form, the CDR3 reads TGCAGCGTTAGGGAGCCCGAAGAGAATGGCTACACCTTC. The chain couples TRBV29-1 to TRBJ1-2; D is uncertain. Germline lookup yields CDR1 SQVTM and CDR2 ANQGSEA. This CDR3 is built from 13 residues. V lost 5 bases and J lost 6, with 16 bases in between.